The rows below give T cell receptor beta chains drawn from one sample of a study of cytomegalovirus exposure and HLA in healthy donors. TCRdb's copy holds only in-frame clones and misses some; the assay was immunoSEQ multiplex PCR. This sample has more than 150,000 clones, with around 82% found just once. The sample was PBMCs. These receptors came from a boy aged 5-17 years in good health and CMV-seronegative. Both conserved end residues are trimmed from each CDR3. Fields, in order: V gene, J gene, CDR3 protein.

V: TRBV18; J: TRBJ1-6; CDR3: ASSPLGWGLRYNSPLH
V: TRBV9; J: TRBJ1-1; CDR3: ASSVVGENTEAF
V: TRBV7-7; J: TRBJ2-1; CDR3: ASSPRTAQYNEQF
V: TRBV19; J: TRBJ1-2; CDR3: ASKGTGGSYGYT
V: TRBV30; J: TRBJ2-7; CDR3: AWSPTMAYEQY
V: TRBV15; J: TRBJ2-2; CDR3: ATIRQGAPNTGELF
V: TRBV6-4; J: TRBJ2-7; CDR3: ASSEREQY
V: TRBV30; J: TRBJ2-3; CDR3: AWSTYGGNRDTQY
V: TRBV5-4; J: TRBJ2-1; CDR3: ASSLGLTNEQF
V: TRBV7-2; J: TRBJ1-2; CDR3: ASSRPDRGYGYT
V: TRBV10-3; J: TRBJ2-3; CDR3: AISVEGDTQY
V: TRBV30; J: TRBJ2-7; CDR3: AWSVRPRPGTSGLYEQY
V: TRBV15; J: TRBJ2-2; CDR3: ATSRDGTGVTGELF
V: TRBV5-6; J: TRBJ2-1; CDR3: ASSAEFGGSGRSRI
V: TRBV28; J: TRBJ2-3; CDR3: AIGGALYTQY
V: TRBV4-1; J: TRBJ2-7; CDR3: ASSRRGQMYEQY
V: TRBV27; J: TRBJ2-3; CDR3: ASSLGTGSLADTQY
V: TRBV13; J: TRBJ2-1; CDR3: ASSSLGPGGTYNEQF
V: TRBV28; J: TRBJ1-4; CDR3: ASSFSQGAGVDEKLF
V: TRBV6-6; J: TRBJ2-3; CDR3: ASSYLSGGAVHTQY
V: TRBV15; J: TRBJ2-4; CDR3: ATSRWEPPKNIQY
V: TRBV27; J: TRBJ1-6; CDR3: ASKVIQGQENSPLH
V: TRBV6-5; J: TRBJ1-1; CDR3: ASRGQLNTEAF
V: TRBV7-9; J: TRBJ1-2; CDR3: ASSLGSLHGYT
V: TRBV5-1; J: TRBJ2-2; CDR3: ASSSPIKWTSGRVGSGELF
V: TRBV6-5; J: TRBJ1-2; CDR3: ASSYLGQESYGYT
V: TRBV7-6; J: TRBJ2-7; CDR3: ASSLEGRLHEQY
V: TRBV7-9; J: TRBJ1-4; CDR3: ASSSLVGTNEKLF
V: TRBV9; J: TRBJ1-1; CDR3: ASSVVGQGDRGAF
V: TRBV12-5; J: TRBJ1-2; CDR3: ASGFFPSGRESSYT
V: TRBV19; J: TRBJ2-2; CDR3: ASSISDSNTGELF
V: TRBV5-6; J: TRBJ2-7; CDR3: ASSLWSLAYEQY
V: TRBV29-1; J: TRBJ2-3; CDR3: SVAGTTTDTQY
V: TRBV14; J: TRBJ1-5; CDR3: ASSELGSGPQH
V: TRBV7-9; J: TRBJ1-6; CDR3: ASSLAGANSPLH
V: TRBV12-5; J: TRBJ2-7; CDR3: ASAPGGLAPQRIYEQY